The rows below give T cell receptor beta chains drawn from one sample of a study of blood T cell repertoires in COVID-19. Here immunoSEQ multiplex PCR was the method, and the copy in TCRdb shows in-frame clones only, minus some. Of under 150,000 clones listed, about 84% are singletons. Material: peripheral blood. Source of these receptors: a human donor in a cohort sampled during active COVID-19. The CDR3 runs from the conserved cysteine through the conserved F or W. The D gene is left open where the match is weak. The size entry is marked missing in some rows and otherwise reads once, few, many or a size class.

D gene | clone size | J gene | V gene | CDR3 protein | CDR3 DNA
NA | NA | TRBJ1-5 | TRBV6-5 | CASSYSGDQPQHF | TGTGCCAGCAGTTACTCGGGAGATCAGCCCCAGCATTTT
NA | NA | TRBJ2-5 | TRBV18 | CASSPLGSRETQYF | TGTGCCAGCTCACCACTAGGCTCCCGGGAAACCCAGTACTTC
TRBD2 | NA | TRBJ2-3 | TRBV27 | CASSSRGLAGASGTDTQYF | TGTGCCAGCAGTTCACGGGGCCTAGCGGGGGCCTCGGGGACAGATACGCAGTATTTT
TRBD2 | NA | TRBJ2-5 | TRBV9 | CASSGLAGEETQYF | TGTGCCAGCAGCGGATTAGCGGGGGAAGAGACCCAGTACTTC
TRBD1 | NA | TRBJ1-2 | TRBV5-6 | CASSSADRVGGYTF | TGTGCCAGCAGCTCGGCCGACAGGGTAGGTGGCTACACCTTC
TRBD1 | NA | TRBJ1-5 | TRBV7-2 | CASSLAGQSNQPQHF | TGTGCCAGCAGCTTAGCGGGACAGAGCAATCAGCCCCAGCATTTT
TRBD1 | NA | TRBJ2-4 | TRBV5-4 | CASSEKTGAAKNIQYF | TGTGCCAGCAGCGAGAAGACAGGGGCTGCCAAAAACATTCAGTACTTC
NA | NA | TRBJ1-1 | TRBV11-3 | CASSLMSNTEAFF | TGTGCCAGCAGCTTAATGAGTAACACTGAAGCTTTCTTT
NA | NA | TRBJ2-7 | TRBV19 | CASSISGALSDEQYF | TGTGCCAGTAGTATTTCGGGAGCCCTTAGCGACGAGCAGTACTTC
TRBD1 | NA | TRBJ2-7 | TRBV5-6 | CASSPQGVTYEQYF | TGTGCCAGCAGCCCGCAGGGGGTCACCTACGAGCAGTACTTC
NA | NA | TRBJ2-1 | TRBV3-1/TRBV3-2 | CASSQDLTPYNEQFF | TGTGCCAGCAGCCAAGATCTAACCCCCTACAATGAGCAGTTCTTC
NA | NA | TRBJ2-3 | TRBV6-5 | CASSSQQDTQYF | TGTGCCAGCAGTTCACAGCAAGATACGCAGTATTTT
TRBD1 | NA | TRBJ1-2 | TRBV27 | CASSLRVRQGTGNGYTF | TGTGCCAGCAGTTTAAGGGTTCGACAGGGTACAGGGAATGGCTACACCTTC
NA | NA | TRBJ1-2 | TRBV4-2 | CASSPSVGGDIYGYTF | TGTGCCAGCAGCCCCTCGGTGGGAGGGGACATCTATGGCTACACCTTC
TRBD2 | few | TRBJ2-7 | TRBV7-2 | CASSLVAAGGRNEQYF | TGTGCCAGCAGCTTAGTGGCAGCGGGGGGGCGAAACGAGCAGTACTTC
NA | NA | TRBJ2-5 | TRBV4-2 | CASSPFEAAQETQYF | TGTGCCAGCAGCCCCTTCGAGGCAGCCCAAGAGACCCAGTACTTC
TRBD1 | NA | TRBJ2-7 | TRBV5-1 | CASSLVAGGAYEQYF | TGCGCCAGCAGCTTGGTCGCAGGGGGCGCCTACGAGCAGTACTTC
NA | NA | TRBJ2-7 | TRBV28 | CASSSKQPPYEQYF | TGTGCCAGCAGTTCCAAACAGCCCCCCTACGAGCAGTACTTC
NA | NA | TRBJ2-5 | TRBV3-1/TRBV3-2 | CASSPGGLSEETQYF | TGTGCCAGCAGCCCTGGGGGCCTATCAGAAGAGACCCAGTACTTC
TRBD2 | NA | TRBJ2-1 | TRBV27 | CASSLSSGGLGGWDEQFF | TGTGCCAGCAGTTTATCATCGGGGGGACTAGGGGGATGGGATGAGCAGTTCTTC
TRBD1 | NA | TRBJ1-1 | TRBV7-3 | CASSLGTGETEAFF | TGTGCCAGCAGCTTAGGGACAGGGGAAACTGAAGCTTTCTTT
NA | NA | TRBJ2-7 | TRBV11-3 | CASSLGTTYEQYF | TGTGCCAGCAGCTTAGGTACTACCTACGAGCAGTACTTC
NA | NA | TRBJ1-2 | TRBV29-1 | CSVDSLYGYTF | TGCAGCGTCGACAGTCTCTATGGCTACACCTTC
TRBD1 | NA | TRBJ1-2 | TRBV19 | CASSRDRAFDYGYTF | TGTGCCAGTAGTCGGGACAGGGCATTTGACTATGGCTACACCTTC
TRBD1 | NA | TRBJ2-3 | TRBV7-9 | CASSPDGTGGGPDTQYF | TGTGCCAGCAGCCCCGACGGGACAGGGGGCGGTCCAGATACGCAGTATTTT
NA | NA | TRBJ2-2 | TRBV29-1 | CSGSTGTFNTGELFF | TGCAGCGGAAGCACCGGGACTTTTAACACCGGGGAGCTGTTTTTT
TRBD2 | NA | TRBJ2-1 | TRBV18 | CASSPQRGAYNEQFF | TGTGCCAGCTCACCACAGCGGGGGGCCTACAATGAGCAGTTCTTC
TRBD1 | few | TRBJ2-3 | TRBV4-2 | CASSLSQGAADTQYF | TGTGCCAGCAGCCTGTCCCAGGGGGCGGCAGATACGCAGTATTTT
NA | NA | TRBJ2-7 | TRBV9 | CASSLVGGGEQYF | TGTGCCAGCAGCTTAGTGGGGGGAGGCGAGCAGTACTTC
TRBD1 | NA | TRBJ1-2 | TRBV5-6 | CASSFETGALDYGYTF | TGTGCCAGCAGCTTCGAGACAGGGGCTTTGGACTATGGCTACACCTTC
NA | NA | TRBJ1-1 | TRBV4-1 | CASSQEAGMNTEAFF | TGCGCCAGCAGCCAAGAGGCCGGGATGAACACTGAAGCTTTCTTT
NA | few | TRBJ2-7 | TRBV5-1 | CASSGVLGGEQYF | TGCGCCAGCAGTGGGGTATTGGGGGGCGAGCAGTACTTC
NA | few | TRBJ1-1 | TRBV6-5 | CASSLPGQNTEAFF | TGTGCCAGCAGTCTCCCGGGACAGAACACTGAAGCTTTCTTT
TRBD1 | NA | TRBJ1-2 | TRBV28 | CASRPGGTVNYGYTF | TGTGCCAGCAGGCCAGGGGGGACAGTTAACTATGGCTACACCTTC
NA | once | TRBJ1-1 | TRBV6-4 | CASRRVRGYGTEAFF | TGTGCCAGCAGGAGAGTCAGGGGCTATGGCACTGAAGCTTTCTTT
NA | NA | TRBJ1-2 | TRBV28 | CASSGTGIIASSSRSHGYTF | TGTGCCAGCAGTGGTACGGGTATTATAGCCTCCTCCTCACGTTCGCATGGCTACACCTTC
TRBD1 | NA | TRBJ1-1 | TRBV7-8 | CASSFRQGASEAFF | TGTGCCAGCAGCTTTAGACAGGGGGCGTCAGAAGCTTTCTTT
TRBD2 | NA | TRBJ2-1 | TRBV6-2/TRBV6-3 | CASSPTRGGEQFF | TGTGCCAGCAGTCCGACCCGGGGGGGAGAGCAGTTCTTC
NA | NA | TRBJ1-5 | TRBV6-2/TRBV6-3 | CASSLLIRTEGQHF | TGTGCCAGCAGTCTACTGATAAGGACAGAGGGCCAGCATTTT
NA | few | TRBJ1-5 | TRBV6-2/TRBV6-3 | CASSGGGGNQPQHF | TGTGCCAGCAGTGGAGGGGGGGGCAATCAGCCCCAGCATTTT
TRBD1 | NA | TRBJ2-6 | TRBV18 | CASSPPNRGYSGANVLTF | TGTGCCAGCTCACCACCTAACAGGGGTTACTCTGGGGCCAACGTCCTGACTTTC
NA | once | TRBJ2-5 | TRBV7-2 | CASSLEQGEETQYF | TGTGCCAGCAGCTTAGAACAGGGAGAAGAGACCCAGTACTTC
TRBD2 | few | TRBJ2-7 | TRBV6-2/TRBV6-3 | CASSYMGLADYEQYF | TGTGCCAGCAGTTACATGGGACTAGCGGACTACGAGCAGTACTTC
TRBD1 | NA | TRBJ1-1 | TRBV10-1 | CASSDGAQREGQGVPEAFF | TGCGCCAGCAGTGATGGGGCGCAAAGAGAAGGACAGGGGGTCCCTGAAGCTTTCTTT
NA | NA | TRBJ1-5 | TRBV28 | CASSLGGAGKQPQHF | TGTGCCAGCAGTTTAGGGGGGGCGGGGAAGCAGCCCCAGCATTTT
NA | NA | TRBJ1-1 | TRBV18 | CASSPGPPPNTEAFF | TGTGCCAGCTCACCGGGGCCTCCACCGAACACTGAAGCTTTCTTT
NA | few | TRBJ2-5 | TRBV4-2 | CASSPRSGVGETQYF | TGTGCCAGCAGCCCCCGGAGCGGCGTGGGGGAGACCCAGTACTTC
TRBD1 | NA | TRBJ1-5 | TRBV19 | CASTPGQGRQQPQHF | TGTGCCAGTACCCCGGGACAGGGAAGACAGCAGCCCCAGCATTTT
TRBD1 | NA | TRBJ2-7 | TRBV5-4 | CASSLDRGPSEQYF | TGTGCCAGCAGCTTAGACAGGGGGCCATCCGAGCAGTACTTC
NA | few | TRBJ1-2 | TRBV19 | CASREAGTTNYGYTF | TGTGCCAGTAGAGAAGCCGGGACAACTAACTATGGCTACACCTTC
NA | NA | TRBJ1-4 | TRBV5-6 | CASSFSQNHNEKLFF | TGTGCCAGCAGCTTTTCCCAGAATCATAATGAAAAACTGTTTTTT
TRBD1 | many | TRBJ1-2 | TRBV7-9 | CASSLILGQGYGYTF | TGTGCCAGCAGCTTAATACTGGGACAGGGCTATGGCTACACCTTC
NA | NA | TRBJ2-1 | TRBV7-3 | CASSDGGGLSSYNEQFF | TGTGCCAGCAGCGACGGAGGAGGGTTAAGCTCCTACAATGAGCAGTTCTTC